Below are 29 T cell receptor beta chains sequenced from a single sample in a study of blood T cell repertoires in COVID-19. Libraries were prepared by immunoSEQ multiplex PCR; TCRdb keeps only in-frame clonotypes and omits some of them. The sample holds roughly 40,000 clones, around three quarters seen once. The sequencing input was peripheral blood. These receptors came from a man of 80 years or more with acute or convalescent COVID-19.

J is TRBJ2-1 and V is TRBV5-1; 9 bases line up with TRBD1. Losses at the gene ends were 1 base for V and 8 bases for J; bases not matched to a gene: 7. From germline, CDR1 is SGHRS and CDR2 YFSETQ. This CDR3 is 15 amino acids long. The CDR3 spells CASSLLGTGIHEQFF. DNA of the CDR3: TGCGCCAGCAGCTTGCTCGGGACAGGGATCCATGAGCAGTTCTTC.

This chain joins TRBV2 and TRBJ2-1, with 15 bases lining up with TRBD2. The CDR3 runs 18 residues. The V segment lost 4 bases and the J segment 7 bases; nucleotides outside the gene matches: 11. Germline V gene sequence: CDR1 SNHLY, CDR2 FYNNEI. In DNA, the CDR3 is TGTGCCAGCAGTGGAACCACTTTGGGACTAGCGGGAGGTAATGAGCAGTTCTTC. It is translated as CASSGTTLGLAGGNEQFF.

V is TRBV30 and J is TRBJ2-1, with TRBD2 identical over 11 bases. This CDR3 has 15 residues. The germline gives CDR1 GTSNPN, CDR2 SVGIG (reference sequence). V shed 0 bases, J shed 7 bases, and the junction held 5 bases outside the gene matches. This CDR3 is CAWSVRLAGGNEQFF. CDR3 DNA sequence: TGTGCCTGGAGTGTACGGCTAGCGGGAGGTAATGAGCAGTTCTTC. Together with reference TRBV30 and TRBJ2-1, the CDR3 gives the full variable domain: SQTIHQWPATLVQPVGSPLSLECTVEGTSNPNLYWYRQAAGRGLQLLFYSVGIGQISSEVPQNLSASRPQDRQFILSSKKLLLSDSGFYLCAWSVRLAGGNEQFFGPGTRLTVL.

The V and J genes are TRBV19 and TRBJ2-7; TRBD2 agrees at 13 bases. V was clipped by 6 bases and J by 3 bases; unmatched bases: 8. The CDR3 sequence is 16 residues long. Germline V CDR1 and CDR2: LNHDA, SQIVND (reference sequence). CDR3 amino acids: CASRTTGTSGIYEQYF. Here the CDR3 DNA reads TGTGCCAGTAGAACCACCGGGACTAGCGGGATCTACGAGCAGTACTTC.

This clone was seen once. The chain joins TRBV7-2 to TRBJ2-1; the match to TRBD2 covers 10 bases. The CDR3 runs to 15 residues. Per the germline V gene, CDR1 is SGHTA and CDR2 is FQGNSA. V was clipped by 3 bases and J by 8 bases; unmatched bases: 7. This chain's CDR3 is CASSFGSGRGDEQFF. For the CDR3, the DNA is TGTGCCAGCAGCTTCGGCAGCGGGAGGGGCGATGAGCAGTTCTTC.

This clone was seen only once. The chain links TRBV4-1 to TRBJ2-7; 8 bases are shared with TRBD2. Trimming removed 3 bases from V and 0 bases from J; junction bases left unmatched: 7. CDR3 size: 16 residues. The germline gives CDR1 MGHRA, CDR2 YSYEKL. In nucleotides, the CDR3 is TGCGCCAGCAGCCAGAGAGGCGCGGGGGGCTCCTACGAGCAGTACTTC. It yields the protein CASSQRGAGGSYEQYF.

This clone appeared once. CDR3 nucleotide sequence: TGTGCCAGCAGCTTAGTTGTAGGAATTGGCGGTGGGGGGAAGACCCAGTACTTC. As protein: CASSLVVGIGGGGKTQYF. This rearrangement joins TRBV7-6 to TRBJ2-5; possibly TRBD2 for D (6 bases). The V gene's germline CDR1 is SGHVS and CDR2 FNYEAQ. The CDR3 sequence is 18 residues long. Trimming removed 1 base at V and 6 bases at J, with 24 bases between.

The chain couples TRBV30 to TRBJ2-2; D might be TRBD2 (5 bases). V dropped 5 bases and J dropped 4 bases, with 11 bases sitting between them. There are 13 residues in the CDR3. CDR1 GTSNPN and CDR2 SVGIG come from the germline V gene (reference sequence). DNA of the CDR3: TGTGCCTGGGGAGGAGAGGGCACCGGGGAGCTGTTTTTT. Its protein is CAWGGEGTGELFF.

The chain uses TRBV28 and TRBJ1-5; 7 bases are shared with TRBD1. The CDR3 is made up of 14 amino acids. The germline CDR1 and CDR2 sequences are MDHEN and SYDVKM. The J segment lost 9 bases and the V segment lost 5 bases, leaving 10 bases of the junction unmatched. The CDR3 bases are TGTGCCAGCAGTCAGTTACAGGGGACAAGGCCCCAGCATTTT. Translated, it gives CASSQLQGTRPQHF. Variable domain in full (rest from reference TRBV28 and TRBJ1-5): DVKVTQSSRYLVKRTGEKVFLECVQDMDHENMFWYRQDPGLGLRLIYFSYDVKMKEKGDIPEGYSVSREKKERFSLILESASTNQTSMYLCASSQLQGTRPQHFGDGTRLSIL.

The V gene is TRBV19, the J gene TRBJ2-3; D is uncertain. V was shortened by 6 bases and J by 0 bases, with 7 bases between the two germline ends. CDR1 and CDR2 (germline): LNHDA, SQIVND (reference sequence). The CDR3 runs 13 residues. The CDR3, as DNA: TGTGCCAGTAGGGAGCTCAGCACAGATACGCAGTATTTT. Translation: CASRELSTDTQYF.

The chain couples TRBV7-2 to TRBJ2-2; 7 bases map to TRBD2. Trimming at V came to 7 bases and at J to 4 bases, leaving 9 bases not matched to a gene. CDR3 length: 15 amino acids. Germline lookup yields CDR1 SGHTA and CDR2 FQGNSA. Here the CDR3 DNA reads TGTGCCAGCATCGAAACGGCGGGAGTCACCGGGGAGCTGTTTTTT. Its translation: CASIETAGVTGELFF.

This clone was seen a handful of times. V is TRBV6-6 and J is TRBJ2-7; a weak D match, TRBD2 (6 bases). The CDR3 length is 15 residues. Germline CDR1 reads MNHNY; CDR2 reads SVGAGI (reference sequence). Trimming removed 0 bases at V and 1 base at J, with 10 bases between. In DNA, the CDR3 is TGTGCCAGCAGTTACTCGGGGGGATTATCCTACGAGCAGTACTTC. This encodes CASSYSGGLSYEQYF.

This clone turned up a few times. J is TRBJ2-7 and V is TRBV5-1; 13 bases line up with TRBD2. V lost 4 bases and J lost 3; bases outside the gene matches: 10. CDR3 length: 17 residues. The germline gives CDR1 SGHRS, CDR2 YFSETQ. CDR3 residues: CASSRTSGSVKLYEQYF. Here the CDR3 DNA reads TGCGCCAGCAGCCGGACTAGCGGGAGTGTCAAACTCTACGAGCAGTACTTC.

The chain links TRBV6-2 or TRBV6-3 to TRBJ2-1, with TRBD2 matching over 7 bases. The CDR3 contains 15 residues. Germline CDR1 and CDR2: MNHEY and SVGEGT. V lost 6 bases, J lost 8 bases, and 13 bases stayed unmatched. CDR3 residues: CASSQRGSLQYEQFF. In DNA, the CDR3 is TGTGCCAGCAGCCAGCGGGGATCACTACAATATGAGCAGTTCTTC.

The rearrangement joins TRBV3-1 (or the pseudogene TRBV3-2) to TRBJ2-5; TRBD2 matches at 8 bases. Germline loops: CDR1 LGHDT, CDR2 YNNKEL (reference sequence). Trimming took 4 bases from V and 5 from J; bases not matched to a gene: 9. The CDR3 runs 15 residues. CDR3 nucleotide sequence: TGTGCCAGCAGCCGAATTGGACTAGCTAGTGAGACCCAGTACTTC. It yields the protein CASSRIGLASETQYF.

In its sample, this clone ranks as hyperexpanded. The V and J genes are TRBV28 and TRBJ1-5, with D hard to call. Germline assignment: CDR1 MDHEN and CDR2 SYDVKM. V was shortened by 5 bases and J by 5 bases, with 19 bases between the two germline ends. The CDR3 contains 16 residues. CDR3 sequence: CASSPGGFYSYQPQHF. CDR3 DNA: TGTGCCAGCAGTCCCGGCGGGTTCTACTCCTATCAGCCCCAGCATTTT.

This chain links TRBV4-3 with TRBJ1-6; tentative D call: TRBD1 (6 bases). Germline values: CDR1 LGHNA, CDR2 YSLEER. V lost 0 bases and J lost 10, with 13 bases in between. The CDR3 loop spans 15 amino acids. The CDR3 nucleotides read TGCGCCAGCAGCCAAGATCCCAGGGGCGGGTCACCCCTCCACTTT. Amino acid sequence: CASSQDPRGGSPLHF.

This clone was seen just once. The chain uses TRBV4-2 and TRBJ2-1; 7 bases align to TRBD2. J was trimmed by 10 bases and V by 0 bases; bases with no gene match: 6. Germline values: CDR1 LGHNA, CDR2 YNFKEQ. The CDR3 is 14 amino acids. The CDR3 spells CASSQDRLAGEQFF. The CDR3 DNA follows: TGTGCCAGCAGCCAAGATAGACTAGCAGGGGAGCAGTTCTTC.

The V gene is TRBV29-1, the J gene TRBJ2-1; 8 bases are shared with TRBD2. The CDR3 contains 16 residues. Looked up from germline, CDR1 is SQVTM and CDR2 is ANQGSEA. J lost 1 base, V lost 4 bases, and 9 bases had no gene match. CDR3 region: CSVGGGASGSYNEQFF. CDR3 nucleotide sequence: TGCAGCGTTGGAGGGGGGGCTAGCGGGTCCTACAATGAGCAGTTCTTC.

This clone was counted many times. The J gene is TRBJ2-7, the V gene TRBV30, with 14 bases that match TRBD2. Germline V lookup: CDR1 GTSNPN, CDR2 SVGIG (reference sequence). The CDR3 covers 12 residues. After removal of 1 base from V and 11 bases from J, the junction contained 1 base not matched to a gene. CDR3 loop: CAWSAGLAGEYF. The CDR3 DNA reads TGTGCCTGGAGTGCGGGACTAGCGGGAGAGTACTTC.

The chain employs TRBV18 and TRBJ1-3; D is unclear. This CDR3 has 15 residues. V lost 1 base, J lost 7 bases, and 14 bases lay in between. CDR1 is KGHSH, CDR2 LQKENI, per germline. The CDR3 bases are TGTGCCAGCTCACCACAGGAGGGCCGTGGGAACACCATATATTTT. Protein product: CASSPQEGRGNTIYF.

This clone was picked up one time. The V gene is TRBV9, the J gene TRBJ2-2; 11 bases fit TRBD2. There are 19 residues in the CDR3. Germline-derived CDR1 and CDR2 are SGDLS and YYNGEE. V lost 0 bases to trimming and J lost 5 bases; unmatched junction nucleotides: 12. The DNA of the CDR3 is TGTGCCAGCAGCGTAGAGTTAGGACTAGCGGGCCAAGGTACCGGGGAGCTGTTTTTT. Residues: CASSVELGLAGQGTGELFF.

The V gene is TRBV5-8, the J gene TRBJ2-1; D may be TRBD1 (6 bases). V lost 6 bases and J lost 0, with 13 bases in between. Germline lookup yields CDR1 SGHTS and CDR2 YDEGEE. This CDR3 has 15 residues. CDR3 nucleotide sequence: TGTGCCAGCATCCGAGACAGGAGCTCCTACAATGAGCAGTTCTTC. It encodes CASIRDRSSYNEQFF.

The chain uses TRBV2 and TRBJ2-2; 12 nucleotides align to TRBD2. The CDR3 contains 16 residues. CDR1 and CDR2 from the germline V gene are SNHLY and FYNNEI. J gave up 8 bases and V 4 bases, and 8 bases lay outside the gene matches. Here the CDR3 DNA reads TGTGCCAGCAGTGCCCGACTAGCGGGAGCCGGGGGGGAGCTGTTTTTT. Translated: CASSARLAGAGGELFF.

The chain couples TRBV5-1 to TRBJ2-3, with 7 bases that match TRBD2. Germline V gene data show CDR1 as SGHRS and CDR2 as YFSETQ. The CDR3 is 14 amino acids. V lost 6 bases, J lost 5 bases, and 9 bases stayed unmatched. This chain's CDR3 is CASTHGGSRDTQYF. CDR3 DNA: TGCGCCAGCACCCACGGGGGGTCGAGAGATACGCAGTATTTT.

This chain uses TRBV12-3 or TRBV12-4 with TRBJ2-1, with 10 bases aligning to TRBD2. The CDR3 sequence is 13 residues long. The V segment lost 6 bases and the J segment 8 bases; nucleotides outside the gene matches: 4. The CDR3 nucleotides are TGTGCCAGCAGCTCACTAGCGGGGCATGAGCAGTTCTTC. Its translation: CASSSLAGHEQFF.

This clone was seen once. The chain joins TRBV30 to TRBJ2-7, with D perhaps TRBD2 (7 bases). The germline CDR1 and CDR2 sequences are GTSNPN and SVGIG (reference sequence). The V end lost 3 bases, the J end lost 7 bases, and 16 bases lay between the germline ends. CDR3 length equals 13 residues. The CDR3 region is CAWRDGGRREQYF. The CDR3 coding sequence is TGTGCCTGGAGGGACGGGGGGCGCCGGGAGCAGTACTTC.

This clone appeared once. This chain joins TRBV5-1 and TRBJ2-3; TRBD1 matches 7 bases. V dropped 0 bases and J dropped 2; count of bases not matched to a gene: 9. Germline assignment: CDR1 SGHRS and CDR2 YFSETQ. CDR3 length equals 17 residues. CDR3 loop: CASSLATGTASTDTQYF. In DNA, the CDR3 is TGCGCCAGCAGCTTGGCTACCGGGACAGCCTCCACAGATACGCAGTATTTT.

V usage is TRBV12-3 or TRBV12-4 and J usage is TRBJ2-3, with TRBD2 as a possible D gene (7 bases). The germline V and J ends were trimmed by 4 bases and 11 bases, with 13 bases remaining between them. This CDR3 spans 12 amino acids. CDR3 DNA: TGTGCCAGCAGTTCCGGACTAGGGGGGCAGTATTTT. It specifies CASSSGLGGQYF.